The 14 T cell receptor beta chains presented below share a single source sample, sequenced in a study of early T cells in non-severe SARS-CoV-2 infection. In TCRdb, the 5' RACE reads were re-called with MiXCR into one record per CDR3 protein. Of approximately 76,000 distinct CDR3 sequences listed, 11% to 15% are singletons. The sequencing input was whole blood. The receptors stem from an adult who was a healthcare worker with PCR-confirmed SARS-CoV-2 infection or an uninfected control (not recorded which).

This clonotype has more than one count but fewer than ten. The chain has TRBV5-5 and TRBJ1-1; D uncertain. This CDR3 has 11 residues. V was shortened by 4 bases and J by 7 bases, with 8 bases between the two germline ends. The germline gives CDR1 SGHKS, CDR2 YYEKEE (reference sequence). The chain's CDR3 is CASSREIEAFF. CDR3 in DNA: TGTGCCAGCAGCCGGGAAATTGAAGCTTTCTTT.

This clonotype was detected only a few times. The V call is TRBV3-1, the J call TRBJ2-1, with 7 bases fitting TRBD2. The CDR3 extends over 17 amino acids. Germline CDR1 LGHDT, CDR2 YNNKEL (reference sequence). Losses at the gene ends were 4 bases for V and 13 bases for J; bases not matched to a gene: 22. CDR3 coding DNA: TGTGCCAGCAGCCCCCCTACATACGGGGCCATAGGGAGGGTTCAGTTCTTC. It yields the protein CASSPPTYGAIGRVQFF.

The chain joins TRBV6-2 or TRBV6-3 to TRBJ2-1; D not certain. CDR3 length: 11 amino acids. V was trimmed by 6 bases and J by 10 bases, leaving 10 bases between them. Germline-derived CDR1 and CDR2 are MNHEY and SVGEGT. The CDR3 reads CASSPHWEQFF. The CDR3 region has the DNA TGTGCCAGCAGCCCGCACTGGGAGCAGTTCTTC.

Comments on this clonotype: Sequence at one end of the junction differs from germline and may be a read error. V gene TRBV6-4 combines with J gene TRBJ2-3; maybe TRBD1 (5 bases). The CDR3 has 13 residues. CDR1 MRHNA and CDR2 SNTAGT come from the germline V gene. In DNA form, the CDR3 reads TGTGCCAGCAGTGACGACTTCACAGGTACGCAGTATTTT. As protein: CASSDDFTGTQYF.

This clonotype showed up many times. CDR3 in DNA: TGTGCCAGTAGGAGATCCGGGACAGACTCCTACGAGCAGTACTTC. It is translated as CASRRSGTDSYEQYF. The J gene is TRBJ2-7, the V gene TRBV19, with 7 bases matching TRBD1. Germline assignment: CDR1 LNHDA and CDR2 SQIVND (reference sequence). The ends lost 6 bases at V and 0 bases at J; junction bases unmatched: 8. CDR3 length: 15 amino acids.

The rearrangement links TRBV11-2 to TRBJ1-4; 10 bases match TRBD1. V trimming: 1 base; J trimming: 6 bases; junction bases outside the gene matches: 5. CDR3 length: 16 amino acids. The germline CDR1 and CDR2 sequences are SGHAT and FQNNGV. CDR3 DNA sequence: TGTGCCAGCAGCTTAGGATTTGGGACAGGGGATGAAAAACTGTTTTTT. Residues: CASSLGFGTGDEKLFF.

This clonotype was counted only a few times. A read error may be the cause here, since a much bigger clone is one base away. This sequence joins TRBV5-5 and TRBJ1-1; D not resolved. In germline, CDR1 is SGHKS, CDR2 YYEKEE (reference sequence). Trimming took 2 bases from V and 2 from J, leaving 1 base between them. The CDR3 extends over 11 amino acids. The CDR3 region has the DNA TGTGCCAGCAGCTTTAACACTGAAGCTTTCTTT. Amino acid sequence: CASSFNTEAFF.

A few counts support this clonotype. This rearrangement joins TRBV29-1 to TRBJ2-5, with no clear D. V lost 7 bases and J lost 7, with 13 bases in between. Looked up from germline, CDR1 is SQVTM and CDR2 is ANQGSEA. This CDR3 has 11 residues. In nucleotides, the CDR3 is TGCAGCGCCCGAGATGGTATGACCCAGTACTTC. Its protein product is CSARDGMTQYF.

A few counts support this clonotype. V is TRBV7-9 and J is TRBJ2-3, with a tentative D call TRBD1 (6 bases). The CDR3 loop spans 14 amino acids. Trimming removed 4 bases from V and 4 bases from J, with 12 bases in between. Germline V gene sequence: CDR1 SEHNR, CDR2 FQNEAQ (reference sequence). The CDR3 sequence is CASSSGTPPDTQYF. CDR3 nucleotide sequence: TGTGCCAGCAGCTCAGGGACACCGCCAGATACGCAGTATTTT.

The CDR3, as DNA: TGCAGTGTCGCCGGAACTAATGAAAAACTGTTTTTT. It translates to CSVAGTNEKLFF. The chain joins TRBV20-1 to TRBJ1-4; D unclear. V was cut by 7 bases and J by 1 base, with 7 bases left in between. The CDR3 loop spans 12 amino acids. Germline lookup yields CDR1 DFQATT and CDR2 SNEGSKA (reference sequence).

The CDR3 here is CASGLVSGTSGSNEQFF. The CDR3 DNA reads as TGTGCTAGTGGTTTGGTTTCCGGGACTAGCGGGTCTAATGAGCAGTTCTTC. This chain connects TRBV12-5 to TRBJ2-1, with 12 bases aligning to TRBD2. Germline V gene lookup returns CDR1 LGHNT and CDR2 FRNRAP. With V trimmed by 0 bases and J by 7 bases, 7 bases remained unmatched. This CDR3 has 17 residues.

About this clonotype: Compared with germline, one end of the junction differs, possibly owing to a read error. The rearrangement uses TRBV11-2 and TRBJ1-1; D gene unclear. The CDR3 runs 13 residues. The germline gives CDR1 SGHAT, CDR2 FQNNGV. The CDR3 loop is CASSLVTNTEVFF. The CDR3 DNA follows: TGTGCCAGCAGCTTAGTAACGAACACTGAAGTTTTCTTT.

This clonotype was picked up many times. The J gene is TRBJ1-1, the V gene TRBV5-1, with D possibly matching TRBD1 (5 bases). The CDR3 is 14 amino acids. In germline, CDR1 is SGHRS, CDR2 YFSETQ. Trimming removed 0 bases at V and 1 base at J, with 7 bases between. CDR3 in amino acids: CASSLATGNTEAFF. Here the CDR3 DNA reads TGCGCCAGCAGCTTGGCCACAGGGAACACTGAAGCTTTCTTT.

The chain is built from TRBV4-1 and TRBJ2-4; 10 bases match TRBD1. In germline, CDR1 is MGHRA, CDR2 YSYEKL. The CDR3 has 16 amino acids. Trimming took 4 bases from V and 1 from J; bases not matched to a gene: 4. The CDR3 is CASSRGTGVAKNIQYF. In DNA, the CDR3 is TGCGCCAGCAGCCGAGGGACAGGGGTGGCCAAAAACATTCAGTACTTC.